The rows below give T cell receptor beta chains drawn from one sample of a study of untreated major depressive disorder. The protocol was immunoSEQ multiplex PCR, while the TCRdb copy is restricted to in-frame clones and leaves out a portion. Of about 15,000 clones listed, about 93% are singletons. Sequencing was done on a sample of CD4+ T cells from PBMCs. These receptors came from a young woman with major depressive disorder. The CDR3 runs from the conserved cysteine through the conserved F or W. A D gene is named only where the DNA matches it firmly. A clone size is listed for some rows: how often the clone was seen (once, few, many), or a class if it is expanded.

j_gene,abundance,d_gene,v_gene,CDR3nt,CDR3aa
TRBJ2-1,.,TRBD1,TRBV9,TGTGCCAGCAGCGTAGGATCGGGACAGGGGGCAAATGAGCAGTTCTTC,CASSVGSGQGANEQFF
TRBJ1-1,.,TRBD1,TRBV11-2,TGTGCCAGCAGCCCCAGAACCGGGACAGGGGAAAGGGCTTTCTTT,CASSPRTGTGERAFF
TRBJ2-5,.,.,TRBV10-3,TGTGCCATCAGTGAGTCGGTGACAGAGACCCAGTACTTC,CAISESVTETQYF
TRBJ1-1,.,.,TRBV27,TGTGCCAGCAGTTTACGGATGTTGAACACTGAAGCTTTCTTT,CASSLRMLNTEAFF
TRBJ2-1,.,.,TRBV18,TGTGCCAGCTCATTCAGGGGAGATGAGCAGTTCTTC,CASSFRGDEQFF
TRBJ1-2,.,TRBD1,TRBV11-3,TGTGCCAGCAGCTTTGGGGAAGGGACAGCGGGCGGCTACACCTTC,CASSFGEGTAGGYTF
TRBJ1-1,.,.,TRBV6-1,TGTGCCAGCAGTTTGCTTCAGATGTACACTGAAGCTTTCTTT,CASSLLQMYTEAFF
TRBJ2-3,.,.,TRBV5-1,TGCGCCAGCAGCTTGATAGCAGATACGCAGTATTTT,CASSLIADTQYF
TRBJ1-5,.,.,TRBV2,TGTGCCAGCACCTCTGAACAGCACAATCAGCCCCAGCATTTT,CASTSEQHNQPQHF
TRBJ2-7,.,TRBD2,TRBV4-1,TGCGCCAGCAGCGGTACGACTAGCGGGATTTACGAGCAGTACTTC,CASSGTTSGIYEQYF
TRBJ2-6,.,TRBD1,TRBV29-1,TGCAGCGTCGCGGACAGGGGGTCATCTGGGGCCAACGTCCTGACTTTC,CSVADRGSSGANVLTF
TRBJ2-7,.,.,TRBV18,TGTGCCAGCTCCTCGAAGACAGGAGCGAACGACGAGCAGTACTTC,CASSSKTGANDEQYF
TRBJ2-2,once,.,TRBV7-2,TGTGCCAGCAGCTTAAAGGTAGCAGCCCAACACACCGGGGAGCTGTTTTTT,CASSLKVAAQHTGELFF
TRBJ2-5,.,.,TRBV4-2,TGTGCCAGCAGCCAAGGTGCAGGGACAGAGACCCAGTACTTC,CASSQGAGTETQYF
TRBJ1-2,.,.,TRBV19,TGTGCCAGTAGTCCACCCACGACAAAGTGGACTAACTATGGCTACACCTTC,CASSPPTTKWTNYGYTF
TRBJ2-7,.,TRBD1,TRBV30,TGTGCCTGGACCAGGGGGACAGGGGAGCAGTACTTC,CAWTRGTGEQYF
TRBJ2-3,.,TRBD2,TRBV5-1,TGCGCCAGCAGCCTTGGCGGATTAGCGGGAGCAGATACGCAGTATTTT,CASSLGGLAGADTQYF
TRBJ1-4,.,.,TRBV4-1,TGCGCCAGCAGCCAAGGCCCCTCTCGGGACGGTAATGAAAAACTGTTTTTT,CASSQGPSRDGNEKLFF
TRBJ1-1,.,TRBD1,TRBV5-4,TGTGCCAGCAGTGTCCGGGACAGGGGGCACACTGAAGCTTTCTTT,CASSVRDRGHTEAFF
TRBJ1-2,.,TRBD1,TRBV7-2,TGTGCCAGCAGCTCTCGGACAGGGGGCTACACCTTC,CASSSRTGGYTF
TRBJ2-3,.,.,TRBV10-2,TGCGCCAGCAGCCACCTAGTGTCAAGCGGACCACGTACAGATACGCAGTATTTT,CASSHLVSSGPRTDTQYF
TRBJ2-3,.,TRBD2,TRBV7-2,TGTGCCAGCAGCTTAGCTAGCGGGAGGCAGGAGTATTTT,CASSLASGRQEYF
TRBJ1-1,.,.,TRBV7-9,TGTGCCAGCAGCTTATTGGGGAACACTGAAGCTTTCTTT,CASSLLGNTEAFF
TRBJ1-1,once,TRBD1,TRBV27,TGTGCCAGCAGTCCGGGACAGTTGAACACTGAAGCTTTCTTT,CASSPGQLNTEAFF
TRBJ2-1,once,.,TRBV19,TGTGCCAGTAGTATAGGAAGCGGCCTGAGGCAGTTCTTC,CASSIGSGLRQFF
TRBJ2-3,.,TRBD2,TRBV6-5,TGTGCCAGCAGTAGGACTAGAGTAACAGATACGCAGTATTTT,CASSRTRVTDTQYF
TRBJ1-2,.,TRBD1,TRBV15,TGTGCCACCAGCAGAGAGGACAGGGGGCGGATGAACTATGGCTACACCTTC,CATSREDRGRMNYGYTF
TRBJ1-1,.,TRBD1,TRBV5-4,TGTGCCAGCAGGCCGGACAGGGCGAACACTGAAGCTTTCTTT,CASRPDRANTEAFF
TRBJ2-7,.,TRBD2,TRBV7-2,TGTGCCAGCAGCTTAGGATCGGGACTAGCGGCCTACGAGCAGTACTTC,CASSLGSGLAAYEQYF
TRBJ2-5,.,TRBD2,TRBV7-8,TGTGCCAGCAGCTTAGGGCTAGCGGGAGACGAGACCCAGTACTTC,CASSLGLAGDETQYF
TRBJ2-2,.,.,TRBV19,TGTGCCAGTAGCGCCCCCGGGGAGCTGTTTTTT,CASSAPGELFF
TRBJ2-7,.,.,TRBV9,TGTGCCAGCAGCGCTCCTGCCGACGGGAACGAGCAGTACTTC,CASSAPADGNEQYF
TRBJ1-2,.,.,TRBV30,TGTGCCTGGAGTTTGGGGGGAACAGAGGGAAGGGGCTACACCTTC,CAWSLGGTEGRGYTF
TRBJ1-2,.,.,TRBV29-1,TGCAGCGTTGTAGTGCAGGCCCCCTCAAACTATGGCTACACCTTC,CSVVVQAPSNYGYTF
TRBJ1-1,.,.,TRBV2,TGTGCCAGCAGTGCGGGGTTGGGAACTGAAGCTTTCTTT,CASSAGLGTEAFF
TRBJ2-7,.,TRBD2,TRBV6-6,TGTGCCAGCAGTTACACCTCACTAGCGGGAGGTTACGAGCAGTACTTC,CASSYTSLAGGYEQYF
TRBJ1-5,.,TRBD1,TRBV5-1,TGCGCCAGCAGCGAAGGACAGGGGCGTCAGCCCCAGCATTTT,CASSEGQGRQPQHF
TRBJ1-4,.,.,TRBV19,TGTGCCTCCGGGCGTAATGAAAAACTGTTTTTT,CASGRNEKLFF
TRBJ1-1,once,.,TRBV5-6,TGTGCCAGCAGCTACCTTGGGGGCCCTGAAGCTTTCTTT,CASSYLGGPEAFF
TRBJ2-7,.,.,TRBV6-5,TGTGCCAGCAGTTACGCGGGACAGATCTACGAGCAGTACTTC,CASSYAGQIYEQYF
TRBJ2-2,.,TRBD2,TRBV4-1,TGCGCCAGCAGCCAAGGGGGACTAGCGGGAGTGGGCACCGGGGAGCTGTTTTTT,CASSQGGLAGVGTGELFF
TRBJ1-2,few,TRBD1,TRBV30,TGTGCCTGGAGCAGGGACAGGCCATATGGCTACACCTTC,CAWSRDRPYGYTF
TRBJ2-2,.,.,TRBV19,TGTGCCAGTAGTGAAGAGGGACCTGACAGTTACGACACCGGGGAGCTGTTTTTT,CASSEEGPDSYDTGELFF
TRBJ1-5,few,.,TRBV15,TGTGCCACCAGTTGGCCACATCAGCCCCAGCATTTT,CATSWPHQPQHF
TRBJ2-1,.,TRBD2,TRBV7-8,TGTGCCAGCAGCTTACGGGCGGGAGGGATTAACAATGAGCAGTTCTTC,CASSLRAGGINNEQFF
TRBJ1-1,few,TRBD1,TRBV5-6,TGTGCCAGCAGCTTGGGAGCCAGGGGGCGCCCAGCTTTCTTT,CASSLGARGRPAFF
TRBJ2-5,.,TRBD2,TRBV29-1,TGCAGCGCTGGCAAGACTAGCGGGAGGGAGACCCAGTACTTC,CSAGKTSGRETQYF
TRBJ1-5,.,.,TRBV7-9,TGTGCCAGCAGCTTAGGGGTGGCGCCCCAGCATTTT,CASSLGVAPQHF
TRBJ2-2,.,.,TRBV27,TGTGCCAGCAGTTTACGCTCATTGGACACCGGGGAGCTGTTTTTT,CASSLRSLDTGELFF
TRBJ2-5,.,.,TRBV2,TGTGCCAGCACGGTGTTGGAGACCCAGTACTTC,CASTVLETQYF